This T cell receptor beta chain was documented in a study of T cells in Graves' hyperthyroidism and ophthalmopathy. At the level of the study: It was at initial diagnosis, before any treatment, that peripheral blood was collected.

Note on this clonotype: Antigen specificity is unknown.

Notes on the study in general: Onset of ophthalmopathy came a median roughly 6 months after the model predicted it.

Germline CDR1 is SGHRS and CDR2 is YFSETQ. The CDR3 runs 16 residues. V was pared by 4 bases and J by 0 bases, with 4 bases of the junction left unmatched. An absence of ophthalmopathy progression within 18 months meant stable Graves' hyperthyroidism. In making diagnoses, clinical symptoms, serum thyroxine and TRAb, thyroid ultrasound and orbital computed tomography were all used. The source material, RNA transcripts, was used to amplify TCR beta CDR3 regions. First-round RT-PCR with HTBI primers amplified the TCR CDR3 region. TCRdb ran MiXCR on the multiplex PCR reads and lists one entry per CDR3 protein. The sample has approximately 520,000 distinct CDR3 sequences; less than 25% are singletons.

The receptor was derived from a man aged 18-30 years with Graves' hyperthyroidism. The V and J genes are TRBV5-1 and TRBJ2-2; TRBD1 matches at 9 bases. Sequencing was done on a sample of blood. CDR3 protein: CASSITGGTNTGELFF. CDR3 DNA sequence: TGCGCCAGCAGCATTACAGGGGGCACGAACACCGGGGAGCTGTTTTTT.